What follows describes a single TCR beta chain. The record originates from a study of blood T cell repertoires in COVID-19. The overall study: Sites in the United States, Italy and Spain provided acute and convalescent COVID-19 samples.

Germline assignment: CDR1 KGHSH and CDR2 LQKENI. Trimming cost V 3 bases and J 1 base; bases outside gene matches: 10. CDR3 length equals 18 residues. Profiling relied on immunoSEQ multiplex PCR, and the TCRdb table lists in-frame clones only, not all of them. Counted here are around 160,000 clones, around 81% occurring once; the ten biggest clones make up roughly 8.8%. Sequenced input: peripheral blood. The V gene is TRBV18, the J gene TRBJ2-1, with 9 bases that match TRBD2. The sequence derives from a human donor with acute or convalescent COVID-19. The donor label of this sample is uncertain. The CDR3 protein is CASSPSAGGVESYNEQFF. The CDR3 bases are TGTGCCAGCTCACCCTCAGCGGGGGGAGTCGAATCCTACAATGAGCAGTTCTTC. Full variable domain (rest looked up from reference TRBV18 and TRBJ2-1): NAGVMQNPRHLVRRRGQEARLRCSPMKGHSHVYWYRQLPEEGLKFMVYLQKENIIDESGMPKERFSAEFPKEGPSILRIQQVVRGDSAAYFCASSPSAGGVESYNEQFFGPGTRLTVL.